This TCR beta chain is drawn from a study of blood T cell repertoires in COVID-19. The repertoire was sequenced with immunoSEQ multiplex PCR; TCRdb's copy has only in-frame clones and lacks some. The sample contains some 180,000 clones, 80% to 95% of which appear only once. CDR3 size: 15 residues. In germline, CDR1 is SGHVS, CDR2 FNYEAQ. Trimming pared 3 bases from V and 4 bases from J, leaving 13 bases between. The chain carries TRBV7-6 and TRBJ2-1; D perhaps matches TRBD2 (6 bases). The source of this sequence is a man aged 50-60 years with acute or convalescent COVID-19. Sequencing was performed on peripheral blood. The CDR3 DNA follows: TGTGCCAGCAGCTTGGACGTCGGGAGTTACAATGAGCAGTTCTTC. This translates into CASSLDVGSYNEQFF.